The clone carrying this TCR beta chain was detected a few times. Its cognate antigen is unknown. These data come from a study of cytotoxic CD8 clonotypes in ibrutinib-treated CLL. Across the whole study: Timing of response sample collection was a median approximately eleven months after treatment start, with a range of 6 to 36.

Looked up from germline, CDR1 is SGHTA and CDR2 is FQGNSA. The CDR3 covers 15 residues. The germline V and J ends were trimmed by 6 bases and 1 base, with 12 bases remaining between them. Study findings and constraints: Under therapy, public clonotypes either contracted or stayed stable, and they were uncommon. Clonality rose at ibrutinib response, held steady in sustained remission, and fell toward baseline at progression.

Libraries were prepared by immunoSEQ multiplex PCR; TCRdb keeps only in-frame clonotypes and omits some of them. The table has some 310,000 clones, about 80% seen once. As input for TCR beta libraries, around 2 micrograms of genomic DNA came from cryopreserved PBMCs. V usage is TRBV7-2 and J usage is TRBJ2-2; possible D gene TRBD2, 5 bases. Material: PBMCs, obtained before ibrutinib treatment. The TCR sequence derives from a human donor with chronic lymphocytic leukemia. CDR3 nucleotide sequence: TGTGCCAGCAGTCCATCCCGGGAGAACACCGGGGAGCTGTTTTTT. This translates into CASSPSRENTGELFF.